A single sample gave rise to the 22 T cell receptor beta chains below, sequenced in a study of T cell repertoires in cytomegalovirus infection (dated by TCRdb to about 2019). Sequencing was carried out with an Illumina HiSeq 1500. The public reads were reanalyzed by TCRdb: fastp trimming at Q25, MiXCR alignment, in-frame beta chains only. Each CDR3 protein appears once, grouped with its most common genes and DNA. In all, the sample holds under 800,000 distinct CDR3 sequences, and 20% to 25% of those were seen once. The ten largest account for under 8.5% of the sample. Sequenced input: CD8+ T cells from PBMCs. Receptor source: a human donor in good health (CMV status not recorded). Some clones in this sample may be carry-over from other donors' samples.

This clonotype was observed a few times. This CDR3 is CSAWDNEADTQYF. CDR3 DNA sequence: TGCAGCGCCTGGGACAACGAGGCAGATACGCAGTATTTT. V and J are TRBV29-1 and TRBJ2-3; D perhaps matches TRBD1 (6 bases). Germline CDR1 is SQVTM and CDR2 is ANQGSEA. This CDR3 has 13 residues. Trimming removed 7 bases at V and 4 bases at J, with 15 bases between.

On this clonotype itself: A read error may account for a junction end that differs from germline. The rearrangement joins TRBV11-2 to TRBJ1-1, with D unclear. The CDR3 spans 14 residues. The germline V gene has CDR1 SGHAT and CDR2 FQNNGV. The CDR3 loop is CASSLSPGNTEALF. The CDR3 bases are TGTGCCAGCAGCTTATCTCCGGGGAACACTGAAGCTCTCTTT.

This clonotype turned up a few times. The chain is built from TRBV6-5 and TRBJ1-2; TRBD1 matches 12 bases. This CDR3 has 16 residues. Germline V lookup: CDR1 MNHEY, CDR2 SVGAGI. V lost 9 bases, J lost 1 base, and 9 bases stayed unmatched. The CDR3 is CASSGTGGAGNYGYTF. The CDR3 nucleotides are TGTGCCAGTTCCGGGACAGGGGGCGCCGGTAACTATGGCTACACCTTC.

The chain employs TRBV6-4 and TRBJ2-1; D may match TRBD1 or TRBD2 (6 bases each). Germline assignment: CDR1 MRHNA and CDR2 SNTAGT. The CDR3 covers 17 residues. V lost 0 bases to trimming and J lost 10 bases, with 22 bases between them. CDR3 nucleotides: TGTGCCAGCAGTGACTCCCCCGGGGGCTCGCTGGGGCGGGAGCAGTTCTTC. Translation gives CASSDSPGGSLGREQFF.

This clonotype was seen only a few times. The chain carries TRBV20-1 and TRBJ2-7; D might be TRBD1 (6 bases). Germline V CDR1 and CDR2: DFQATT, SNEGSKA (reference sequence). The CDR3 has 11 residues. The CDR3 DNA reads TGCAGTGCCAATACAGGGAGTTCCTGCTGGGTC. Translation: CSANTGSSCWV.

This rearrangement joins TRBV29-1 to TRBJ2-3; 9 nucleotides line up with TRBD2. This CDR3 contains 15 residues. V dropped 6 bases and J dropped 5; count of bases not matched to a gene: 12. CDR1 is SQVTM and CDR2 is ANQGSEA in the germline V gene. The chain's CDR3 is CSVWTSARGGDTQYF. CDR3 DNA sequence: TGCAGCGTATGGACTAGCGCCCGAGGGGGAGATACGCAGTATTTT.

This chain links TRBV7-6 with TRBJ1-5; D call uncertain. The V end lost 1 base, the J end lost 4 bases, and 11 bases lay between the germline ends. The germline V gene has CDR1 SGHVS and CDR2 FNYEAQ. CDR3 size: 15 residues. CDR3 coding DNA: TGTGCCAGCAGCTTAGTCGCCGGAATGAATCAGCCCCAGCATTTT. Translated: CASSLVAGMNQPQHF.

The chain uses TRBV13 and TRBJ2-3; 8 nucleotides agree with TRBD1. V lost 3 bases and J lost 1; bases outside the gene matches: 6. This CDR3 contains 16 residues. Germline-derived CDR1 and CDR2 are PRHDT and FYEKMQ (reference sequence). The CDR3 spells CASSFDSDRGTDTQYF. The CDR3, as DNA: TGTGCCAGCAGCTTCGACTCGGACAGGGGCACAGATACGCAGTATTTT.

This chain joins TRBV28 and TRBJ2-7; D is uncertain. The CDR3 spans 14 residues. The germline V and J ends were trimmed by 2 bases and 4 bases, with 12 bases remaining between them. The germline CDR1 and CDR2 sequences are MDHEN and SYDVKM. CDR3 in amino acids: CASSLESLGYEQYV. For the CDR3, the DNA is TGTGCCAGCAGTTTAGAGAGCCTGGGGTACGAGCAGTACGTC.

V usage is TRBV10-3 and J usage is TRBJ1-1; no clear D. CDR1 ENHRY and CDR2 SYGVKD come from the germline V gene. Trimming cost V 10 bases and J 6 bases, with 15 bases left between them. The CDR3 runs 12 residues. The CDR3 region has the DNA TGTGCCACCCGAACCCTTGCCCCTGAAGCTTTCTTT. Translated, it gives CATRTLAPEAFF.

This clonotype was counted only a few times. The rearrangement joins TRBV12-3 or TRBV12-4 to TRBJ2-1, with D hard to call. The CDR3 sequence is 12 residues long. The V end lost 6 bases, the J end lost 6 bases, and 9 bases lay between the germline ends. The CDR3 reads CASSNSPNEQFF. Here the CDR3 DNA reads TGTGCCAGCAGCAATAGCCCCAATGAGCAGTTCTTC.

For this clonotype: A much larger clone lies one base from this, so it may be a read error. The J gene is TRBJ2-1, the V gene TRBV7-9, with a possible D match to TRBD2 (6 bases). This CDR3 has 15 residues. Germline V gene lookup returns CDR1 SEHNR and CDR2 FQNEAQ (reference sequence). The chain's CDR3 is CTSSLADVAYNEQFF. In DNA form, the CDR3 reads TGTACCAGCAGCTTAGCGGACGTCGCCTACAATGAGCAGTTCTTC.

The rearrangement joins TRBV19 to TRBJ2-1; TRBD2 agrees at 9 bases. Germline CDR1 and CDR2: LNHDA and SQIVND (reference sequence). The length of the CDR3 is 18 residues. V lost 5 bases to trimming and J lost 0 bases; unmatched junction nucleotides: 11. CDR3 residues: CASSPGASGAYSYNEQFF. CDR3 DNA sequence: TGTGCCAGTAGTCCCGGGGCTAGCGGGGCGTACTCCTACAATGAGCAGTTCTTC.

The gene calls are TRBV5-5 and TRBJ1-4, with D possibly matching TRBD1 (5 bases). The germline V gene has CDR1 SGHKS and CDR2 YYEKEE (reference sequence). V dropped 4 bases and J dropped 0 bases, with 13 bases sitting between them. The CDR3 has 16 amino acids. CDR3 coding DNA: TGTGCCAGCAGCCCCCGACAGACTGCAACTAATGAAAAACTGTTTTTT. Its protein is CASSPRQTATNEKLFF.

This clonotype was recorded at least ten times. This sequence joins TRBV7-8 and TRBJ1-6; 9 bases map to TRBD1. This CDR3 comprises 15 residues. The trim removed 5 bases at V and 9 bases at J, leaving 8 bases unmatched. From germline, CDR1 is SGHVS and CDR2 FQNEAQ. The CDR3 DNA sequence: TGTGCCAGCAGCCAAATCGACAGGGGGGGTTCACCCCTCCACTTT. It specifies CASSQIDRGGSPLHF.

V usage is TRBV19 and J usage is TRBJ2-5; the D gene is possibly TRBD1 (6 bases). The CDR3 has 14 amino acids. Germline V gives CDR1 LNHDA, CDR2 SQIVND (reference sequence). Trimming took 4 bases from V and 2 from J, leaving 11 bases between them. The CDR3: CASSTRTEQETQYF. As DNA, the CDR3 is TGTGCCAGTAGTACCAGGACAGAGCAAGAGACCCAGTACTTC. Together with reference TRBV19 and TRBJ2-5, the CDR3 gives the full variable domain: DGGITQSPKYLFRKEGQNVTLSCEQNLNHDAMYWYRQDPGQGLRLIYYSQIVNDFQKGDIAEGYSVSREKKESFPLTVTSAQKNPTAFYLCASSTRTEQETQYFGPGTRLLVL.

This clonotype appeared once. This chain connects TRBV20-1 to TRBJ2-1; the match to TRBD2 covers 10 bases. The CDR3 covers 16 residues. Trimming took 0 bases from V and 9 from J; bases not matched to a gene: 11. Germline-derived CDR1 and CDR2 are DFQATT and SNEGSKA (reference sequence). CDR3 DNA: TGCAGTGCTAGAGATCGGGTTAGCGGGGGGCACACTGAGCAGTTCTTC. Residues: CSARDRVSGGHTEQFF.

This chain links TRBV2 with TRBJ2-7; D may be TRBD1 (5 bases). The germline gives CDR1 SNHLY, CDR2 FYNNEI. The V end was cut by 5 bases, the J end by 5 bases, with 7 bases between. The CDR3 is 11 amino acids. In DNA, the CDR3 is TGTGCCAGCAGTAAAGGGGACGAGCAGTACTTC. Translation: CASSKGDEQYF.

This clonotype was seen more than once but under ten times. For the CDR3, the DNA is TGTGCCAGCAGTTACGGCGGACCAGGGACAGATACGCAGTATTTT. Its translation: CASSYGGPGTDTQYF. This sequence joins TRBV6-5 and TRBJ2-3; TRBD1 might be the D (5 bases). The germline gives CDR1 MNHEY, CDR2 SVGAGI. V was trimmed by 2 bases and J by 3 bases, leaving 12 bases between them. The CDR3 extends over 15 amino acids.

There are a few counts of this clonotype. This sequence joins TRBV7-9 and TRBJ1-1; perhaps TRBD1 as D (6 bases). The V and J ends lost 1 base and 3 bases respectively, with 12 bases between them. The V gene's germline CDR1 is SEHNR and CDR2 FQNEAQ (reference sequence). The CDR3 runs 15 residues. CDR3 loop: CASSLDARGDTEAFF. DNA for the CDR3: TGTGCCAGCAGCTTAGACGCCAGGGGAGACACTGAAGCTTTCTTT.

The chain employs TRBV6-2 or TRBV6-3 and TRBJ2-1; D perhaps matches TRBD1 (5 bases). This CDR3 is 13 amino acids long. Per the germline V gene, CDR1 is MNHEY and CDR2 is SVGEGT. V dropped 3 bases and J dropped 4 bases, with 7 bases sitting between them. The CDR3 DNA sequence: TGTGCCAGCAGTTATGACAGATACAATGAGCAGTTCTTC. Protein: CASSYDRYNEQFF.

This clonotype was counted many times. The genes are TRBV7-9 and TRBJ2-4; D remains ambiguous. The V and J ends lost 5 bases and 8 bases respectively, with 4 bases between them. Germline CDR1 and CDR2: SEHNR and FQNEAQ (reference sequence). This CDR3 region has 10 residues. The CDR3 nucleotides are TGTGCCAGCAGCCGGGACATTCAGTACTTC. It specifies CASSRDIQYF.